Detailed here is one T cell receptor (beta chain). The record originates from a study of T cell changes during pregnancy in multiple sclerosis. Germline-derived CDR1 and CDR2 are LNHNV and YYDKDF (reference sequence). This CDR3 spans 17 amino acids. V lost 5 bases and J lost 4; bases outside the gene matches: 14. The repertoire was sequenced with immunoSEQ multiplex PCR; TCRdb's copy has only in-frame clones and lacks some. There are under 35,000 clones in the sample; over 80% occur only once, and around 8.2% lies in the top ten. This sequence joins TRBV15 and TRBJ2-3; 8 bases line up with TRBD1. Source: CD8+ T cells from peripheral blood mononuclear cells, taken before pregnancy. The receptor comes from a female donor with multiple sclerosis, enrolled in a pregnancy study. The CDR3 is CATSALFGTGLSDTQYF. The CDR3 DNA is TGTGCCACCAGCGCGTTATTCGGGACAGGTCTGTCAGATACGCAGTATTTT.